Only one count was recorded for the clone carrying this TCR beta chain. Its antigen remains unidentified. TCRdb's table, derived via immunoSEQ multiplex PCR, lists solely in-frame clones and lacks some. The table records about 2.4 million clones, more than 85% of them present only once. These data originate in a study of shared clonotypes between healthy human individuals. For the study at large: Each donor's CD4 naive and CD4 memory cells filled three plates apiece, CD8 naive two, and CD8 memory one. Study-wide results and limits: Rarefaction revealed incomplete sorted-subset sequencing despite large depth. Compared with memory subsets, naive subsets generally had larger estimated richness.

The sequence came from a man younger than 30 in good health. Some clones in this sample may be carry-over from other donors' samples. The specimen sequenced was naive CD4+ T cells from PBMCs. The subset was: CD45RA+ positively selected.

The CDR3 DNA reads TGCGCCAGCAGCTTCGCTAGCGGGAGCTCCTACAATGAGCAGTTCTTC. Translating it yields CASSFASGSSYNEQFF. The chain joins TRBV5-1 to TRBJ2-1; the match to TRBD2 covers 10 bases. Trimming took 2 bases from V and 0 from J; bases not matched to a gene: 2. Per the germline V gene, CDR1 is SGHRS and CDR2 is YFSETQ. CDR3 length: 16 amino acids.